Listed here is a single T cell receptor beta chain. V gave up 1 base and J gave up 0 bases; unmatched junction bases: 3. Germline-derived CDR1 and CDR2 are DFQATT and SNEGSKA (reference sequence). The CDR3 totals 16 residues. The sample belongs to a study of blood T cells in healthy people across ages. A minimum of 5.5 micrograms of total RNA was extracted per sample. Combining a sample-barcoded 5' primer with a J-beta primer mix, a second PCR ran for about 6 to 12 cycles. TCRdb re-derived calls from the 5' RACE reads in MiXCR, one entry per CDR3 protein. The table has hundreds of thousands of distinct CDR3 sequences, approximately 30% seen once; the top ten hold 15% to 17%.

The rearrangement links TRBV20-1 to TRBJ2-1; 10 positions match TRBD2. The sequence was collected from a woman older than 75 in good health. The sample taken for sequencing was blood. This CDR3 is CSARAASGGSYNEQFF. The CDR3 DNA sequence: TGCAGTGCTAGAGCTGCTAGCGGGGGCTCCTACAATGAGCAGTTCTTC.